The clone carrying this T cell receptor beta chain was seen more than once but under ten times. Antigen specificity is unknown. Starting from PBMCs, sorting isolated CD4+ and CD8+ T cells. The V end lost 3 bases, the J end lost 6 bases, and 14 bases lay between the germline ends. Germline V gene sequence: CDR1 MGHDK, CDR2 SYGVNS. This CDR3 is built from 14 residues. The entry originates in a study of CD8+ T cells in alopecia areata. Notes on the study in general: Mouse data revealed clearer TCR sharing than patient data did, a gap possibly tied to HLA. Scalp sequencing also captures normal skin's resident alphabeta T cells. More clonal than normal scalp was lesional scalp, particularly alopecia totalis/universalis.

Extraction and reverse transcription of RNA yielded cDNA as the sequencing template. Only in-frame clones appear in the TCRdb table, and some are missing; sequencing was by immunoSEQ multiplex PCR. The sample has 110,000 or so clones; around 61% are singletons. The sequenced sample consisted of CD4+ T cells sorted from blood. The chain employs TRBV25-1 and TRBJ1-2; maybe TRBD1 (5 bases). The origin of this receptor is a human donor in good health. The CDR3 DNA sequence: TGTGCCAGCAGTGACCCCTTTCTGGGGCATGGCTACACCTTC. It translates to CASSDPFLGHGYTF.